The T cell receptor (beta chain) under discussion was sequenced for a study of shared T cell receptors in the human thymus. V dropped 5 bases and J dropped 7; count of bases not matched to a gene: 7. CDR1 and CDR2 from the germline V gene are SGHNT and YENEEA. The CDR3 is made up of 15 amino acids. Clones were read by immunoSEQ multiplex PCR, and TCRdb kept only the in-frame ones, dropping some. The sample carries hundreds of thousands of clones, around 87% recorded once. These data were also filed under a second study, of human thymus T cells. As reported in that work: Corrective surgery for congenital heart defects was being performed on the healthy Finnish infants who served as donors. Resections from corrective heart surgery supplied the thymus tissue. Use of V and J genes seemed skewed within the thymic and blood repertoires. Related work found strong thymic repertoire overlap between unrelated individuals.

Sequencing input: thymocytes. V usage is TRBV11-3 and J usage is TRBJ2-2, with 10 bases lining up with TRBD1. This clonotype was obtained from a boy in the first two years of life with a congenital heart defect. DNA for the CDR3: TGTGCCAGCAGCCTCAGACAGGGGGCCAACGGGGAGCTGTTTTTT. Translating gives CASSLRQGANGELFF.